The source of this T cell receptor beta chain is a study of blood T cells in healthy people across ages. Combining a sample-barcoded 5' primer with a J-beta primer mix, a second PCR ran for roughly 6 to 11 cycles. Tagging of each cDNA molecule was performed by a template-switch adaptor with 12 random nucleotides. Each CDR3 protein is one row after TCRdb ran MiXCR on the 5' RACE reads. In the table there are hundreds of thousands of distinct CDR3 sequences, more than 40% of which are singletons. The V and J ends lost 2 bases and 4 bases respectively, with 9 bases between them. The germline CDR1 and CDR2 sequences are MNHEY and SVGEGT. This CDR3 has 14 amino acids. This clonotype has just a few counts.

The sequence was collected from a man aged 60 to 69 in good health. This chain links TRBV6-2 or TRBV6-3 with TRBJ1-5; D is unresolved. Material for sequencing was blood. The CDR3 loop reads CASSYARRNQPQHF. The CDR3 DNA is TGTGCCAGCAGTTACGCGAGGAGGAATCAGCCCCAGCATTTT.